This T cell receptor (beta chain) was documented in a study of blood T cell repertoires in COVID-19. Study overall: The samples span acute and convalescent COVID-19 from the United States, Italy and Spain. T cells, B-cell-depleted T cells, or PBMCs provided the cDNA or gDNA that served as material.

In the original workflow: Reference gene primers were amplified, and this amplification served to estimate nucleated cell counts. Libraries were prepared by immunoSEQ multiplex PCR; TCRdb keeps only in-frame clonotypes and omits some of them. V, J and clone size derive from that table, while D and trimming were established from the DNA sequence. The sample holds approximately 350,000 clones, more than 80% seen once. Trimming took 5 bases from V and 7 from J; bases not matched to a gene: 8. From germline, CDR1 is SGHVS and CDR2 FNYEAQ. This CDR3 has 14 residues. The chain has TRBV7-6 and TRBJ2-7; 10 positions agree with TRBD1. Source material: peripheral blood. The origin of this receptor is a man aged 35-49 years with acute or convalescent COVID-19. CDR3 amino acids: CASSPGTGANEQYF. The CDR3 DNA follows: TGTGCCAGCAGCCCCGGGACAGGGGCGAATGAGCAGTACTTC.